One sample yielded the 8 T cell receptor beta chains listed below, sequenced in a study of response to subunit inactivated influenza vaccine. TCRdb itself ran the RT-PCR reads through MiXCR, one entry per CDR3 protein. In the table there are almost 600,000 distinct CDR3 sequences, 14% of which are singletons. Material: PBMCs from blood, obtained roughly 13 days after vaccination. Receptors were obtained from a man between 45 and 60 years old who received an inactivated influenza vaccine.

This clonotype was recorded a few times. This chain joins TRBV5-1 and TRBJ2-1, with TRBD2 as a possible D gene (6 bases). The CDR3 is 16 amino acids. Trimming left V 4 bases short and J 7 bases short, with 21 bases between. Germline-derived CDR1 and CDR2 are SGHRS and YFSETQ. In DNA form, the CDR3 reads TGCGCCAGCAGCCCCTTCGGGGCGGGACCGGGAAATGAGCAGTTCTTC. This gives the protein CASSPFGAGPGNEQFF.

This rearrangement joins TRBV2 to TRBJ2-1; D unresolved. The germline V gene encodes CDR1 SNHLY and CDR2 FYNNEI. The CDR3 spans 12 residues. The V end lost 7 bases, the J end lost 1 base, and 5 bases lay between the germline ends. CDR3 bases: TGTGCCAGCAAGGGTTCCTACAATGAGCAGTTCTTC. Its protein is CASKGSYNEQFF.

The chain employs TRBV6-1 and TRBJ2-2; tentatively, D is TRBD2 (5 bases). V gave up 2 bases and J gave up 2 bases, with 12 bases separating them. In germline, CDR1 is MNHNS, CDR2 SASEGT. This CDR3 contains 16 residues. In nucleotides, the CDR3 is TGTGCCAGCAGTGAATTTAGAGGGATTAACACCGGGGAGCTGTTTTTT. It specifies CASSEFRGINTGELFF.

This clonotype has more than one count but fewer than ten. This sequence joins TRBV6-5 and TRBJ1-2; a weak D match, TRBD1 (5 bases). From germline, CDR1 is MNHEY and CDR2 SVGAGI. Trimming took 2 bases from V and 4 from J, leaving 11 bases between them. This CDR3 is 14 amino acids long. The CDR3 DNA follows: TGTGCCAGCAGTTACCGGACAAGCCTCTATGGCTACACCTTC. Translation: CASSYRTSLYGYTF.

This clonotype was observed a handful of times. The chain recombines TRBV29-1 with TRBJ2-7; D may correspond to TRBD1 or TRBD2 (6 bases each). The ends were cut back, 8 bases at V and 2 bases at J, with 10 bases in the middle. Germline V lookup: CDR1 SQVTM, CDR2 ANQGSEA. CDR3 size: 11 residues. As DNA, the CDR3 is TGCAGCACTAGGGGGGCCTACGAGCAGTACTTC. Amino acid sequence: CSTRGAYEQYF.

This clonotype was counted between two and nine times. The chain carries TRBV29-1 and TRBJ2-1; no clear D gene. Germline CDR1 and CDR2: SQVTM and ANQGSEA. There are 14 residues in the CDR3. Trimming took off 3 bases at V and 0 bases at J, with 9 bases between the two ends. CDR3 sequence: CSVDGPSSYNEQFF. DNA of the CDR3: TGCAGCGTTGACGGACCGAGCTCCTACAATGAGCAGTTCTTC.

This clonotype was counted a few times. CDR3 nucleotide sequence: TGCAGCGTGGGACACCTATTCCCCTACGAGCAGTACTTC. The encoded protein is CSVGHLFPYEQYF. The chain couples TRBV29-1 to TRBJ2-7; possibly TRBD1 for D (6 bases). The ends were cut back, 6 bases at V and 2 bases at J, with 14 bases in the middle. The V gene's germline CDR1 is SQVTM and CDR2 ANQGSEA. This CDR3 has 13 amino acids.

This clonotype was counted a few times. The CDR3 coding sequence is TGTGCCAGCAGCCCAACCGACAGGGGAGGCTCCTACGAGCAGTACTTC. This gives the protein CASSPTDRGGSYEQYF. This chain uses TRBV4-2 with TRBJ2-7; 8 bases fit TRBD1. After removal of 4 bases from V and 0 bases from J, the junction contained 8 bases not matched to a gene. The CDR3 totals 16 residues. Germline loops: CDR1 LGHNA, CDR2 YNFKEQ.